Below, 28 T cell receptor beta chains from the same sample are listed, as sequenced in a study of blood T cell repertoires in COVID-19. Sequencing used immunoSEQ multiplex PCR; TCRdb keeps in-frame clones, though not all of them. Among 200,000 to 250,000 clones listed, approximately 83% were seen once. Sequencing used PBMCs or T cells enriched from blood (not recorded which). Receptor source: a woman aged 60-75 years who had recovered from COVID-19.

The chain combines TRBV5-5 with TRBJ2-7, with 8 bases lining up with TRBD2. From germline, CDR1 is SGHKS and CDR2 YYEKEE (reference sequence). V gave up 4 bases and J gave up 7 bases; unmatched junction bases: 10. This CDR3 contains 14 residues. CDR3 sequence reads: CASSAGLGDREQYF. The CDR3 nucleotides are TGTGCCAGCAGCGCGGGACTAGGGGACCGGGAGCAGTACTTC.

This chain uses TRBV5-1 with TRBJ1-2, with 9 bases aligning to TRBD1. Per germline, CDR1 SGHRS and CDR2 YFSETQ. The CDR3 totals 15 residues. J gave up 8 bases and V 3 bases, and 11 bases lay outside the gene matches. This CDR3 is CASSSYGTGLDGYTF. The CDR3 nucleotides read TGCGCCAGCAGCTCGTACGGGACAGGGCTGGACGGCTACACCTTC.

The chain couples TRBV7-2 to TRBJ2-1; 9 bases are shared with TRBD2. This CDR3 spans 15 amino acids. Trimming took 3 bases from V and 8 from J; bases not matched to a gene: 8. The germline gives CDR1 SGHTA, CDR2 FQGNSA. CDR3 region: CASSLGTSTIYEQFF. CDR3 nucleotide sequence: TGTGCCAGCAGCTTGGGGACTAGCACAATCTATGAGCAGTTCTTC.

This chain joins TRBV14 and TRBJ1-5, with D unclear. V was clipped by 0 bases and J by 7 bases, with 7 bases between them. From germline, CDR1 is SGHDN and CDR2 FVKESK. The CDR3 runs 13 residues. The CDR3 nucleotides read TGTGCCAGCAGCCAAGATGAGGCGCAGCCCCAGCATTTT. It specifies CASSQDEAQPQHF. The whole variable domain, filled in from reference TRBV14 and TRBJ1-5, reads EAGVTQFPSHSVIEKGQTVTLRCDPISGHDNLYWYRRVMGKEIKFLLHFVKESKQDESGMPNNRFLAERTGGTYSTLKVQPAELEDSGVYFCASSQDEAQPQHFGDGTRLSIL.

The sample holds a few counts of this clone. The V call is TRBV4-2, the J call TRBJ2-3; the match to TRBD1 covers 11 bases. The J segment lost 4 bases and the V segment lost 4 bases, leaving 7 bases of the junction unmatched. Germline V lookup: CDR1 LGHNA, CDR2 YNFKEQ. CDR3 length: 16 residues. DNA of the CDR3: TGTGCCAGCAGCCCGCGGACAGGGGGCGATGCAGATACGCAGTATTTT. The encoded protein is CASSPRTGGDADTQYF.

The chain combines TRBV7-9 with TRBJ2-3; TRBD1 agrees at 9 bases. Germline lookup yields CDR1 SEHNR and CDR2 FQNEAQ (reference sequence). V dropped 1 base and J dropped 6; count of bases not matched to a gene: 5. The CDR3 has 15 amino acids. The CDR3 loop reads CASSLEQGARDTQYF. In DNA form, the CDR3 reads TGTGCCAGCAGCTTAGAACAGGGGGCTAGGGATACGCAGTATTTT.

This chain connects TRBV27 to TRBJ2-7; D gene ambiguous. CDR3 length: 15 residues. The germline CDR1 and CDR2 sequences are MNHEY and SMNVEV (reference sequence). Trimming removed 6 bases at V and 2 bases at J, with 17 bases between. This chain's CDR3 is CASRPYPGIPYEQYF. The CDR3, as DNA: TGTGCCAGCAGACCATACCCCGGTATTCCCTACGAGCAGTACTTC.

This chain uses TRBV19 with TRBJ2-7, with 7 bases that match TRBD2. The CDR3 is 15 amino acids. Germline assignment: CDR1 LNHDA and CDR2 SQIVND (reference sequence). J lost 1 base, V lost 3 bases, and 6 bases had no gene match. CDR3 sequence (DNA): TGTGCCAGTAGTATGAGGCTAGCGGAATCCTACGAGCAGTACTTC. Translating it yields CASSMRLAESYEQYF.

The chain employs TRBV11-2 and TRBJ2-7; possibly TRBD2 for D (6 bases). The length of the CDR3 is 14 residues. Trimming cost V 7 bases and J 0 bases, with 13 bases left between them. From germline, CDR1 is SGHAT and CDR2 FQNNGV. CDR3 residues: CASTSTGVSYEQYF. The CDR3 DNA is TGTGCCAGCACCAGTACGGGGGTCTCCTACGAGCAGTACTTC.

The V and J genes are TRBV9 and TRBJ2-7, with 8 bases matching TRBD2. The CDR3 contains 14 residues. V shed 5 bases, J shed 2 bases, and the junction held 6 bases outside the gene matches. Germline-derived CDR1 and CDR2 are SGDLS and YYNGEE. The DNA of the CDR3 is TGTGCCAGCAGTTACGGGGGGGAAACCTACGAGCAGTACTTC. This gives the protein CASSYGGETYEQYF.

J is TRBJ1-5 and V is TRBV4-1, with a possible D match to TRBD1 (6 bases). Germline V lookup: CDR1 MGHRA, CDR2 YSYEKL. This CDR3 contains 15 residues. The V end lost 3 bases, the J end lost 0 bases, and 9 bases lay between the germline ends. The CDR3 nucleotides read TGCGCCAGCAGCCAGTTAGGGGGTAGCAATCAGCCCCAGCATTTT. It codes for CASSQLGGSNQPQHF.

The rearrangement links TRBV7-2 to TRBJ1-5; D might be TRBD1 (6 bases). This CDR3 spans 13 amino acids. From germline, CDR1 is SGHTA and CDR2 FQGNSA. V was trimmed by 5 bases and J by 7 bases, leaving 12 bases between them. CDR3 sequence reads: CASSADRYQPQHF. CDR3 coding DNA: TGTGCCAGCAGCGCCGACAGGTACCAGCCCCAGCATTTT.

The V gene is TRBV7-8, the J gene TRBJ2-1, with 13 nucleotides matching TRBD2. The CDR3 consists of 16 residues. V trimming: 5 bases; J trimming: 5 bases; junction bases outside the gene matches: 6. Germline loops: CDR1 SGHVS, CDR2 FQNEAQ. The CDR3 region has the DNA TGTGCCAGCAGCCGAGGACTAGCGGGGGCGAACAATGAGCAGTTCTTC. It specifies CASSRGLAGANNEQFF.

V usage is TRBV11-2 and J usage is TRBJ2-5; D perhaps matches TRBD2 (5 bases). Per the germline V gene, CDR1 is SGHAT and CDR2 is FQNNGV. The CDR3 has 11 amino acids. Trimming pared 5 bases from V and 5 bases from J, leaving 6 bases between. The DNA of the CDR3 is TGTGCCAGCAGCCGAGGGGAGACCCAGTACTTC. Protein: CASSRGETQYF.

The rearrangement joins TRBV19 to TRBJ2-5; 8 nucleotides line up with TRBD1. Trimming removed 5 bases from V and 2 bases from J; junction bases left unmatched: 10. From germline, CDR1 is LNHDA and CDR2 SQIVND (reference sequence). The CDR3 covers 16 residues. CDR3 nucleotides: TGTGCCAGTAGTCCGAAAGGGCGGGACAGGCAAGAGACCCAGTACTTC. Its protein product is CASSPKGRDRQETQYF.

The CDR3 protein is CASSMAGVLSDTQYF. The DNA for the CDR3 is TGTGCCAGTAGTATGGCGGGGGTCCTTTCGGATACGCAGTATTTT. The chain has TRBV19 and TRBJ2-3; 7 bases line up with TRBD2. Germline CDR1 reads LNHDA; CDR2 reads SQIVND (reference sequence). V lost 3 bases and J lost 6; bases outside the gene matches: 9. This CDR3 has 15 amino acids.

The chain recombines TRBV27 with TRBJ2-3, with D perhaps matching TRBD1 (5 bases). Trimming took 5 bases from V and 1 from J, leaving 10 bases between them. The CDR3 covers 14 residues. CDR1 and CDR2 from the germline V gene are MNHEY and SMNVEV (reference sequence). This chain's CDR3 is CASSHNRRTDTQYF. In nucleotides, the CDR3 is TGTGCCAGCAGTCACAACAGGCGCACAGATACGCAGTATTTT.

This chain links TRBV3-1 (or the pseudogene TRBV3-2) with TRBJ1-6; maybe TRBD1 (6 bases). The CDR3 is 15 amino acids. V lost 4 bases and J 4 bases, leaving 11 bases between the germline ends. Germline lookup yields CDR1 LGHDT and CDR2 YNNKEL (reference sequence). CDR3: CASSPDSIYNSPLHF. The CDR3 bases are TGTGCCAGCAGCCCGGACAGCATATATAATTCACCCCTCCACTTT.

The genes are TRBV27 and TRBJ1-5; TRBD1 matches 9 bases. From germline, CDR1 is MNHEY and CDR2 SMNVEV (reference sequence). CDR3 length: 14 amino acids. Trimming took 10 bases from V and 0 from J; bases not matched to a gene: 4. The DNA of the CDR3 is TGTGCCACCAGGACAGGGGATAGCAATCAGCCCCAGCATTTT. Amino acids: CATRTGDSNQPQHF.

This chain uses TRBV19 with TRBJ2-7; 9 bases fit TRBD1. The CDR3 runs 16 residues. The V gene end was trimmed by 5 bases and the J gene end by 2 bases; junction bases not matched to a gene: 10. Germline V gene lookup returns CDR1 LNHDA and CDR2 SQIVND (reference sequence). The CDR3 bases are TGTGCCAGTAGTGTCCAGGGACAGGGACCAACCTACGAGCAGTACTTC. It codes for CASSVQGQGPTYEQYF.

This clone was seen once. The chain recombines TRBV6-1 with TRBJ1-2; D not certain. CDR1 and CDR2 (germline): MNHNS, SASEGT. V was trimmed by 3 bases and J by 5 bases, leaving 7 bases between them. The CDR3 totals 12 residues. CDR3 loop: CASSDSRYGYTF. The CDR3 region has the DNA TGTGCCAGCAGTGATAGCCGATATGGCTACACCTTC.

This chain connects TRBV19 to TRBJ1-3; D remains unclear. Trimming shortened V by 5 bases and J by 2 bases, and 7 bases separated the two germline ends. CDR3 length equals 13 residues. CDR1 and CDR2 from the germline V gene are LNHDA and SQIVND (reference sequence). The CDR3 DNA reads as TGTGCCAGTAGTGCGGGTACTGGAAACACCATATATTTT. Translated, it gives CASSAGTGNTIYF.

The V and J genes are TRBV5-8 and TRBJ1-1, with D possibly matching TRBD1 (6 bases). With 3 bases removed from V and 5 bases from J, the gap between germline ends came to 11 bases. The CDR3 length is 13 residues. Germline values: CDR1 SGHTS, CDR2 YDEGEE. As DNA, the CDR3 is TGTGCCAGCAGCTCAGGGGCCGTGACTGAAGCTTTCTTT. Translating it yields CASSSGAVTEAFF.

The chain recombines TRBV2 with TRBJ2-7; 7 bases fit TRBD2. Germline V lookup: CDR1 SNHLY, CDR2 FYNNEI. This CDR3 spans 15 amino acids. With 5 bases clipped from V and 0 bases from J, the junction kept 7 bases outside the gene matches. The CDR3 sequence: CASSSWGGDSYEQYF. As DNA, the CDR3 is TGTGCCAGCAGTTCTTGGGGAGGGGACTCCTACGAGCAGTACTTC.

V gene TRBV7-9 combines with J gene TRBJ2-7, with a tentative D call TRBD2 (6 bases). V shed 2 bases and J shed 3 bases, with 23 bases lying between them. The CDR3 is 18 amino acids. Looked up from germline, CDR1 is SEHNR and CDR2 is FQNEAQ (reference sequence). For the CDR3, the DNA is TGTGCCAGCAGCTTAACTAGCCCTACCCAGCGGCGAGGCTACGAGCAGTACTTC. It yields the protein CASSLTSPTQRRGYEQYF.

The chain is built from TRBV6-4 and TRBJ1-1; 9 nucleotides align to TRBD1. Germline assignment: CDR1 MRHNA and CDR2 SNTAGT. CDR3 length: 15 amino acids. Germline trimming cut 5 bases from V and 5 bases from J; bases unmatched to any gene: 9. CDR3 sequence (DNA): TGTGCCAGCAGTCCAGGGACAGGGATCGAGACTGAAGCTTTCTTT. Its translation: CASSPGTGIETEAFF.

The V gene is TRBV5-4, the J gene TRBJ1-5; TRBD1 aligns across 8 bases. In germline, CDR1 is SGHNT, CDR2 YYREEE (reference sequence). The CDR3 spans 14 residues. The J segment lost 1 base and the V segment lost 4 bases, leaving 1 base of the junction unmatched. The CDR3 protein is CASSRTGSNQPQHF. The CDR3 DNA follows: TGTGCCAGCAGCCGGACAGGGAGCAATCAGCCCCAGCATTTT.

The rearrangement joins TRBV19 to TRBJ1-1; TRBD1 might be the D (5 bases). The CDR3 covers 16 residues. CDR1 is LNHDA, CDR2 SQIVND, per germline (reference sequence). Between the trimmed V and J ends, which lost 1 base and 1 base, there was a span of 13 bases. Here the CDR3 reads CASSIGRETGNTEAFF. The CDR3 DNA is TGTGCCAGTAGTATAGGGAGGGAAACAGGGAACACTGAAGCTTTCTTT.